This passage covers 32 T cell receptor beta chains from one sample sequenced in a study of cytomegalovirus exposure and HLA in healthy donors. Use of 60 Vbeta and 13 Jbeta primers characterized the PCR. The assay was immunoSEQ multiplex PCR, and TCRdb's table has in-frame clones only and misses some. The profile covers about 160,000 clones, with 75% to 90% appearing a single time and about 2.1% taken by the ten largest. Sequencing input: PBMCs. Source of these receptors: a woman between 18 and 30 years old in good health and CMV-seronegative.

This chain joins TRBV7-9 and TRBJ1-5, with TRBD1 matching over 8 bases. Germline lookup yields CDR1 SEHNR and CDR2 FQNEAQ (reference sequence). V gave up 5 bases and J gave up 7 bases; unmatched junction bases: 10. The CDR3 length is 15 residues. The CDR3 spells CASSTRQGTPQPQHF. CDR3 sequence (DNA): TGTGCCAGCAGCACTAGACAGGGGACGCCCCAGCCCCAGCATTTT.

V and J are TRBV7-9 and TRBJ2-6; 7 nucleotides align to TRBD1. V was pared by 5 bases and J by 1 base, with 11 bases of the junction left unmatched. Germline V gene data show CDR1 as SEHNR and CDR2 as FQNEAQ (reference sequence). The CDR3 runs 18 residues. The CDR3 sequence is CASSLPRTGPSGANVLTF. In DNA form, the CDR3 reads TGTGCCAGCAGCCTCCCCCGGACAGGTCCTTCTGGGGCCAACGTCCTGACTTTC.

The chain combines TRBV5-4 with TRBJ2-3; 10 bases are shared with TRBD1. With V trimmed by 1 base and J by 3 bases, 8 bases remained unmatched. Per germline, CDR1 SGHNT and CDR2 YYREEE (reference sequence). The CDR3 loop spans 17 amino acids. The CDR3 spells CASSLRTGTGVTDTQYF. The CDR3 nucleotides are TGTGCCAGCAGCTTGAGAACCGGGACAGGGGTTACAGATACGCAGTATTTT.

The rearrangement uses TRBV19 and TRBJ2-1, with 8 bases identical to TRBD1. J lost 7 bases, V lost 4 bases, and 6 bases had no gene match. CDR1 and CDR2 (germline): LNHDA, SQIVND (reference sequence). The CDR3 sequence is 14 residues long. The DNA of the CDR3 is TGTGCCAGTAGTACTTGGACAGGGCGGAATGAGCAGTTCTTC. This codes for CASSTWTGRNEQFF. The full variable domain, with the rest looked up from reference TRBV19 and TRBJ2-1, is DGGITQSPKYLFRKEGQNVTLSCEQNLNHDAMYWYRQDPGQGLRLIYYSQIVNDFQKGDIAEGYSVSREKKESFPLTVTSAQKNPTAFYLCASSTWTGRNEQFFGPGTRLTVL.

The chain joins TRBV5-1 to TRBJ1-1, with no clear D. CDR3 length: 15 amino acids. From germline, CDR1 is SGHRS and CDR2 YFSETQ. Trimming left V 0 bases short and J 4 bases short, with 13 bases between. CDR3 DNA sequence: TGCGCCAGCAGCTTGGTCTCCGGGGTGGCCACTGAAGCTTTCTTT. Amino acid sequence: CASSLVSGVATEAFF.

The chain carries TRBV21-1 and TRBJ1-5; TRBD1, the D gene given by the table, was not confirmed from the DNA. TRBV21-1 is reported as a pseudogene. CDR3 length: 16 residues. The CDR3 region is CASSKGGRGLDQPQHF. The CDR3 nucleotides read TGTGCCAGCAGCAAAGGTGGCAGGGGGCTGGATCAGCCCCAGCATTTT.

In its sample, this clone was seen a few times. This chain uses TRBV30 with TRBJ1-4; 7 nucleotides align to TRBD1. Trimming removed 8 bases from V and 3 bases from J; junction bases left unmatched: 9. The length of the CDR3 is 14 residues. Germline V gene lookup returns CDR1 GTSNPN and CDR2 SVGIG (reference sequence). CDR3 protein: CALLKGGSNEKLFF. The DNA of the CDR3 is TGTGCCCTACTTAAAGGGGGCTCTAATGAAAAACTGTTTTTT.

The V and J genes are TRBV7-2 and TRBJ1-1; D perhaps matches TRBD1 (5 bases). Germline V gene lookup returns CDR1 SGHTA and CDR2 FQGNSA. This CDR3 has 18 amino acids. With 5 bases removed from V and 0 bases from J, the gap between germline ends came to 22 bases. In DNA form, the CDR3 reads TGTGCCAGCAGCGGCCGGGACTCACCCAGGACCATGAACACTGAAGCTTTCTTT. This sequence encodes CASSGRDSPRTMNTEAFF.

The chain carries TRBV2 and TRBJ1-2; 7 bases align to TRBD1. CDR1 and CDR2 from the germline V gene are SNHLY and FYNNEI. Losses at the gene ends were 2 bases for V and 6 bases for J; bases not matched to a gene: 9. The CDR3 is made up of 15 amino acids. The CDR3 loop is CASSERAGGSNGYTF. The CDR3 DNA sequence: TGTGCCAGCAGTGAAAGGGCAGGGGGAAGTAATGGCTACACCTTC.

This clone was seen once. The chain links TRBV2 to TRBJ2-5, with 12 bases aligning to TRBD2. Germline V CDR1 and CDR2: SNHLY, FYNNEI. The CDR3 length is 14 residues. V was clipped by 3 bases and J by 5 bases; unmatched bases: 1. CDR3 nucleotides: TGTGCCAGCAGTGATGGGACTAGCGGGGAGACCCAGTACTTC. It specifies CASSDGTSGETQYF.

The CDR3 loop reads CASSQGRTEAFF. Written as DNA, the CDR3 is TGTGCCAGCAGCCAGGGGCGGACTGAAGCTTTCTTT. The chain is built from TRBV7-9 and TRBJ1-1; TRBD1 might be the D (6 bases). The CDR3 is 12 residues long. Germline V gene sequence: CDR1 SEHNR, CDR2 FQNEAQ (reference sequence). V gave up 5 bases and J gave up 5 bases, with 9 bases separating them. The variable domain in full, completed from reference TRBV7-9 and TRBJ1-1, reads DTGVSQNPRHKITKRGQNVTFRCDPISEHNRLYWYRQTLGQGPEFLTYFQNEAQLEKSRLLSDRFSAERPKGSFSTLEIQRTEQGDSAMYLCASSQGRTEAFFGQGTRLTVV.

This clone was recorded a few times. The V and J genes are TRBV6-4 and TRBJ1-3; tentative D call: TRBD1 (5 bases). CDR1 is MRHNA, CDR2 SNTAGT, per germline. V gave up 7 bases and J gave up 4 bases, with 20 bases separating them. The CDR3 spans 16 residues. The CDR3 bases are TGTGCCAGCACCCCGCCGCTGGGGCTCGTCGGAAACACCATATATTTT. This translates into CASTPPLGLVGNTIYF.

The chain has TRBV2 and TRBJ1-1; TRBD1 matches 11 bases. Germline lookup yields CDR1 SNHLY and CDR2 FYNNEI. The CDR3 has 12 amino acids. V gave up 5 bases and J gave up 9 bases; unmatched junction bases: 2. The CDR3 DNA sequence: TGTGCCAGCAGTTGGGACAGGGGGAAAGCTTTCTTT. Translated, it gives CASSWDRGKAFF.

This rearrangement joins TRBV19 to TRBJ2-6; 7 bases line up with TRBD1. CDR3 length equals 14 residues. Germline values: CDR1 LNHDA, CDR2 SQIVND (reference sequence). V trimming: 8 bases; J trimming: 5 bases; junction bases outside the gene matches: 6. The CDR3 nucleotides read TGTGCCAGTTCGAGGGGGCTGTGGGCCAACGTCCTGACTTTC. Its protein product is CASSRGLWANVLTF.

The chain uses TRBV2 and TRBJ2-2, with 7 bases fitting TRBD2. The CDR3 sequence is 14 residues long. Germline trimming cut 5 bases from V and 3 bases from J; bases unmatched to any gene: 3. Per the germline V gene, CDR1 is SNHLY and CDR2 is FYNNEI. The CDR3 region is CASSRDYYTGELFF. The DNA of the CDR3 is TGTGCCAGCAGTCGGGACTACTACACCGGGGAGCTGTTTTTT.

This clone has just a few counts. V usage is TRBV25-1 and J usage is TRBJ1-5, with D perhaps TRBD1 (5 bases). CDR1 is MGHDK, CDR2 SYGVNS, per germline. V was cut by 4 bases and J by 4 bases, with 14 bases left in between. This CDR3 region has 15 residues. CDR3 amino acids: CASSARQGTNQPQHF. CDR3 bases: TGTGCCAGCAGTGCCCGGCAGGGAACAAATCAGCCCCAGCATTTT.

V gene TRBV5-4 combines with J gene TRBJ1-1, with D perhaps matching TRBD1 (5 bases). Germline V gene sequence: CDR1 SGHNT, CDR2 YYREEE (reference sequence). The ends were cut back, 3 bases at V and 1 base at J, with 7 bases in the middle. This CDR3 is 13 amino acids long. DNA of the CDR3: TGTGCCAGCAGCTCGACAGAGAACACTGAAGCTTTCTTT. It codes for CASSSTENTEAFF.

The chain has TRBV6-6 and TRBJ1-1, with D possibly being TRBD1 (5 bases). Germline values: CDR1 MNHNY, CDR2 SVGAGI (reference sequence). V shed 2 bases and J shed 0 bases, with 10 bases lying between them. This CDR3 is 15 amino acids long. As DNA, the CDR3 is TGTGCCAGCAGTTACGGGGGGTCTATGAACACTGAAGCTTTCTTT. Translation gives CASSYGGSMNTEAFF.

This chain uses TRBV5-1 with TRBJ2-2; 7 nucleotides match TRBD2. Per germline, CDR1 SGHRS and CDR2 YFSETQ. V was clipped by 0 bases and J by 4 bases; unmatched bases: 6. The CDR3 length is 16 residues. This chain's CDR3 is CASSLVGGTVTGELFF. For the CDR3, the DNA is TGCGCCAGCAGCTTGGTGGGGGGGACGGTCACCGGGGAGCTGTTTTTT.

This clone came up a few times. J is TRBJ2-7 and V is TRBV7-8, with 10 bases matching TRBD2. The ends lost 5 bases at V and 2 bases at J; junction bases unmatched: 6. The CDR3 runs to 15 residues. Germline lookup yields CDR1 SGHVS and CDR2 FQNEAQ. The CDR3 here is CASSATSGAPYEQYF. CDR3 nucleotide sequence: TGTGCCAGCAGCGCAACTAGCGGGGCACCCTACGAGCAGTACTTC.

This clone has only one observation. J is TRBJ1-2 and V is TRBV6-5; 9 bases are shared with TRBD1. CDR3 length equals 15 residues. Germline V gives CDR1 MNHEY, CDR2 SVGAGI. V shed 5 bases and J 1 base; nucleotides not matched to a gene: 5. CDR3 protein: CASSPDRGSNYGYTF. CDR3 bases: TGTGCCAGCAGTCCGGACAGGGGAAGTAACTATGGCTACACCTTC.

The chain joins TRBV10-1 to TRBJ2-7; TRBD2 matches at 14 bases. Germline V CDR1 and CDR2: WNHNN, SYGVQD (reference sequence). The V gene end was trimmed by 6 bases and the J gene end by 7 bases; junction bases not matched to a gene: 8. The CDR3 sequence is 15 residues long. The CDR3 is CASSPGLAGETEQYF. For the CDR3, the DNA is TGCGCCAGCAGCCCGGGACTAGCGGGAGAAACGGAGCAGTACTTC.

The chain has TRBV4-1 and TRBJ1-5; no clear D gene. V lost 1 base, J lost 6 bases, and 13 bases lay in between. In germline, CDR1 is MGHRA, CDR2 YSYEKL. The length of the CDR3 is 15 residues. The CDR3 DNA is TGCGCCAGCAGCCAAGTCGTCCCGGGTCCTCAGCCCCAGCATTTT. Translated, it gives CASSQVVPGPQPQHF.

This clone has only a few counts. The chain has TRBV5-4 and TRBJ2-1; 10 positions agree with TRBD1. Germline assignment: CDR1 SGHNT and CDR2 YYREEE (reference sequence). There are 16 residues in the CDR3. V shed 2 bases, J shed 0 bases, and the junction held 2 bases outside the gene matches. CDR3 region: CASSLWDRGSYNEQFF. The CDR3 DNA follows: TGTGCCAGCAGCTTATGGGACAGGGGCTCCTACAATGAGCAGTTCTTC.

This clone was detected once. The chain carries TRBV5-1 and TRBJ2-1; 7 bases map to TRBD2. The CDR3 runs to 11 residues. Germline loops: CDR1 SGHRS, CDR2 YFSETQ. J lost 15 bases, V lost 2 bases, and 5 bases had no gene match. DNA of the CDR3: TGCGCCAGCAGCTTCCCGGGGGGAATGTTCTTC. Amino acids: CASSFPGGMFF. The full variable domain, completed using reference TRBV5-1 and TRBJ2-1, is KAGVTQTPRYLIKTRGQQVTLSCSPISGHRSVSWYQQTPGQGLQFLFEYFSETQRNKGNFPGRFSGRQFSNSRSEMNVSTLELGDSALYLCASSFPGGMFFGPGTRLTVL.

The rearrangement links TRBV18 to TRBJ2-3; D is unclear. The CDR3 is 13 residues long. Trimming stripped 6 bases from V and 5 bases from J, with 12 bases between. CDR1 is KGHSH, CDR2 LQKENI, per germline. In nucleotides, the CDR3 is TGTGCCAGCTCCGCCCCCTCACTAGATACGCAGTATTTT. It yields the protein CASSAPSLDTQYF.

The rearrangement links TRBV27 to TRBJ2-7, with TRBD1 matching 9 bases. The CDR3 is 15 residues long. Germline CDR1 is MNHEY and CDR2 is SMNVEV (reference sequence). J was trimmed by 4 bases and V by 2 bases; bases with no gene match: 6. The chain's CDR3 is CASSLPGTGHYEQYF. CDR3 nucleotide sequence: TGTGCCAGCAGTTTACCCGGGACAGGGCATTACGAGCAGTACTTC.

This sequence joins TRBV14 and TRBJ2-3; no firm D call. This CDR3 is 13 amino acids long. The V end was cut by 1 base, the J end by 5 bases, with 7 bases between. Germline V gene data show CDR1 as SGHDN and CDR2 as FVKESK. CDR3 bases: TGTGCCAGCAGCCAAGGGCCAGGAGATACGCAGTATTTT. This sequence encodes CASSQGPGDTQYF. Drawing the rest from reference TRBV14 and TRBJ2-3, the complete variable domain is EAGVTQFPSHSVIEKGQTVTLRCDPISGHDNLYWYRRVMGKEIKFLLHFVKESKQDESGMPNNRFLAERTGGTYSTLKVQPAELEDSGVYFCASSQGPGDTQYFGPGTRLTVL.

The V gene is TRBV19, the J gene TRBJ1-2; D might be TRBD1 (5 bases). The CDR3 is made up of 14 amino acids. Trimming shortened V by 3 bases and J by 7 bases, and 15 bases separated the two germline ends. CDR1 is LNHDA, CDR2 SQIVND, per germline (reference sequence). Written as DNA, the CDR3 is TGTGCCAGTAGTATTCCTGGGGCCTCAGGTGGCTACACCTTC. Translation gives CASSIPGASGGYTF.

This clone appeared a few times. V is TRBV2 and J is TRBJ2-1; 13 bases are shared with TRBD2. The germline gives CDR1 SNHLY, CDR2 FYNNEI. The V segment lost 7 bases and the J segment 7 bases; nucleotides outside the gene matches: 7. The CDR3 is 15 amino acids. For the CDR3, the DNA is TGTGCCAGCACCCCACTAGCGGGAGGGCGAAATGAGCAGTTCTTC. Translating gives CASTPLAGGRNEQFF.

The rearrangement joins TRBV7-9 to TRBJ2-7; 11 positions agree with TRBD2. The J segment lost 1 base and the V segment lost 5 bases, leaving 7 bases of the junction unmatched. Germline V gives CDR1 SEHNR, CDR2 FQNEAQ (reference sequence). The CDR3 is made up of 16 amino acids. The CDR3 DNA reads TGTGCCAGCAGCCCCGGGCTAGCGGGGGGTTCCTACGAGCAGTACTTC. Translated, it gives CASSPGLAGGSYEQYF.

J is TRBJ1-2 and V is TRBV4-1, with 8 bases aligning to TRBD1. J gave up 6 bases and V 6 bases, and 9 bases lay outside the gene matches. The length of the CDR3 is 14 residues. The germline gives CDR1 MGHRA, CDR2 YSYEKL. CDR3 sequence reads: CASSRSGGANGYTF. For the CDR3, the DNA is TGCGCCAGCAGTCGATCAGGGGGCGCGAATGGCTACACCTTC.